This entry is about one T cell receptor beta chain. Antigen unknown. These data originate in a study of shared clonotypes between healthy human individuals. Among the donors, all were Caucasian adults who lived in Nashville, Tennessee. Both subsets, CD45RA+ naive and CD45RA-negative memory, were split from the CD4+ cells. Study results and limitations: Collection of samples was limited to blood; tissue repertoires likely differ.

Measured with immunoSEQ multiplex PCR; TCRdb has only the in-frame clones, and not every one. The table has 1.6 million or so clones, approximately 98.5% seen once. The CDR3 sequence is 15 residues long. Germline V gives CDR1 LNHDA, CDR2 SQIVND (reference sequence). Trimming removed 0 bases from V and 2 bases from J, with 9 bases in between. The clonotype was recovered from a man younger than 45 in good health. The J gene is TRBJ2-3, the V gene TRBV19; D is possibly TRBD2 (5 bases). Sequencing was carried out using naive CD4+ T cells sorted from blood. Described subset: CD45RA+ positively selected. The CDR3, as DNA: TGTGCCAGTAGTATAGATCGGGATTTCACAGATACGCAGTATTTT. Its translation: CASSIDRDFTDTQYF.